This T cell receptor (beta chain) appears in the sequencing data of a study of cytomegalovirus exposure and HLA in healthy donors. About this clone itself: Its antigen remains unknown.

The primer mix had 60 Vbeta and 13 Jbeta primers. Produced via immunoSEQ multiplex PCR; TCRdb's table is partial and in-frame only. This sample's table reports about 210,000 clones. General observations from the study: The later analysis indicated that the majority of CMV-associated TCR beta chains appeared HLA-restricted. Testing in vitro showed a few CMV-associated chains specific for CMV antigens. Analysis was carried out at a later point, and it linked a missense DCLRE1C variant to TCR beta V- and J-gene trimming. Some segments of the V type, notably TRBV6-2 and TRBV6-3, were excluded as indistinguishable.

V was trimmed by 4 bases and J by 1 base, leaving 5 bases between them. This CDR3 has 12 residues. Germline-derived CDR1 and CDR2 are SGDLS and YYNGEE. The receptor's source is a woman aged 25 to 39 in good health and CMV-seropositive. This rearrangement joins TRBV9 to TRBJ1-1; D not resolved. The specimen was PBMCs. As DNA, the CDR3 is TGTGCCAGCAGCCATCAGAACACTGAAGCTTTCTTT. Encoded protein: CASSHQNTEAFF.